These 18 T cell receptor beta chains were all obtained from the same sample, sequenced in a study of cytomegalovirus exposure and HLA in healthy donors. With 60 Vbeta and 13 Jbeta primers, the PCR was carried out. The data were produced by immunoSEQ multiplex PCR, yet TCRdb's version contains in-frame clones alone and is incomplete. The repertoire holds more than 95,000 clones, with around 77% as singletons. Source material: PBMCs. Receptors were obtained from a woman in her thirties or forties in good health and CMV-seropositive.

The J gene is TRBJ2-1, the V gene TRBV4-1, with D possibly TRBD1 on 6 matching bases. V lost 4 bases, J lost 4 bases, and 17 bases lay in between. Germline V gene data show CDR1 as MGHRA and CDR2 as YSYEKL. The CDR3 is 16 residues long. The CDR3 here is CASSRTGTRGYNEQFF. CDR3 in DNA: TGCGCCAGCAGCCGGACCGGGACAAGGGGTTACAATGAGCAGTTCTTC.

This clone appeared once. The V and J genes are TRBV28 and TRBJ2-3; D is possibly TRBD2 (5 bases). V lost 3 bases and J lost 5, with 12 bases in between. In germline, CDR1 is MDHEN, CDR2 SYDVKM. The CDR3 extends over 14 amino acids. As DNA, the CDR3 is TGTGCCAGCAGTTTCCCGGGGATGCTAGATACGCAGTATTTT. Amino acids: CASSFPGMLDTQYF.

The chain has TRBV7-2 and TRBJ2-5; no clear D. TRBJ2-7 explains the end of the DNA better; the J call may be wrong. The CDR3 runs to 14 residues. CDR1 is SGHTA, CDR2 FQGNSA, per germline. The chain's CDR3 is CASSLGRRSYEQYF. CDR3 nucleotides: TGTGCCAGCAGCTTAGGGCGGCGCTCCTACGAGCAGTACTTC.

J is TRBJ2-5 and V is TRBV30; D is perhaps TRBD1 (5 bases). Trimming shortened V by 4 bases and J by 4 bases, and 7 bases separated the two germline ends. From germline, CDR1 is GTSNPN and CDR2 SVGIG (reference sequence). The CDR3 extends over 11 amino acids. The CDR3 nucleotides read TGTGCCTGGACTAGGGGAGAGACCCAGTACTTC. This encodes CAWTRGETQYF.

About this clone: Germline is not matched at one junction end, which may reflect a read error. The chain combines TRBV19 with TRBJ2-7; D may be TRBD1 (6 bases). Germline loops: CDR1 LNHDA, CDR2 SQIVND (reference sequence). This CDR3 has 13 amino acids. The CDR3 DNA follows: TGTGCCAGTAGCTGGAACAGCCAGGGGCCAATAAACTTC. As protein: CASSWNSQGPINF.

The chain uses TRBV2 and TRBJ1-1; TRBD1 might be the D (5 bases). Looked up from germline, CDR1 is SNHLY and CDR2 is FYNNEI. The V end was cut by 6 bases, the J end by 5 bases, with 16 bases between. The CDR3 covers 14 residues. The CDR3 loop is CASRTVLVGTEAFF. In nucleotides, the CDR3 is TGTGCCAGCAGGACAGTCCTCGTCGGGACTGAAGCTTTCTTT.

The V gene is TRBV28, the J gene TRBJ2-7; D is ambiguous. This CDR3 is built from 12 residues. Looked up from germline, CDR1 is MDHEN and CDR2 is SYDVKM. Trimming left V 5 bases short and J 6 bases short, with 11 bases between. CDR3 DNA sequence: TGTGCCAGCAGTCCTACCTATATCGAGCAGTACTTC. Protein: CASSPTYIEQYF. The complete variable domain, with remaining parts taken from reference TRBV28 and TRBJ2-7, reads DVKVTQSSRYLVKRTGEKVFLECVQDMDHENMFWYRQDPGLGLRLIYFSYDVKMKEKGDIPEGYSVSREKKERFSLILESASTNQTSMYLCASSPTYIEQYFGPGTRLTVT.

The V gene is TRBV11-2, the J gene TRBJ2-7; maybe TRBD1 (6 bases). Between the trimmed V and J ends, which lost 1 base and 1 base, there was a span of 11 bases. Germline V gene sequence: CDR1 SGHAT, CDR2 FQNNGV. This CDR3 contains 15 residues. Here the CDR3 DNA reads TGTGCCAGCAGCTTAGGTACGACAGGTTCCTACGAGCAGTACTTC. It is translated as CASSLGTTGSYEQYF.

The chain combines TRBV29-1 with TRBJ2-7; TRBD2 matches at 13 bases. V shed 7 bases, J shed 6 bases, and the junction held 6 bases outside the gene matches. CDR3 length: 13 amino acids. Germline-derived CDR1 and CDR2 are SQVTM and ANQGSEA. In DNA, the CDR3 is TGCAGCGCCGGGACTAGCGGGACAAGCGAGCAGTACTTC. Its protein product is CSAGTSGTSEQYF.

The chain uses TRBV7-3 and TRBJ2-1; the match to TRBD2 covers 7 bases. Germline V gene sequence: CDR1 SGHTA, CDR2 FQGTGA. The ends lost 6 bases at V and 6 bases at J; junction bases unmatched: 5. The CDR3 spans 13 residues. This CDR3 is CASSYGLVNEQFF. CDR3 bases: TGTGCCAGCAGTTACGGACTAGTCAATGAGCAGTTCTTC.

The V gene is TRBV19, the J gene TRBJ1-5; D remains unclear. V was shortened by 1 base and J by 0 bases, with 13 bases between the two germline ends. The CDR3 totals 17 residues. From germline, CDR1 is LNHDA and CDR2 SQIVND (reference sequence). The CDR3 here is CASSIVGDIHSNQPQHF. DNA of the CDR3: TGTGCCAGTAGTATAGTCGGGGATATCCATAGCAATCAGCCCCAGCATTTT.

The J gene is TRBJ2-1, the V gene TRBV30; 7 bases align to TRBD2. With 2 bases clipped from V and 10 bases from J, the junction kept 11 bases outside the gene matches. Germline CDR1 and CDR2: GTSNPN and SVGIG (reference sequence). The CDR3 length is 14 residues. CDR3 sequence: CAWSRGAGPREQFF. CDR3 sequence (DNA): TGTGCCTGGAGTCGGGGAGCGGGACCCCGAGAGCAGTTCTTC.

The CDR3 reads CASSSGTGTDTQYF. DNA for the CDR3: TGCGCCAGCAGCTCCGGTACGGGCACAGATACGCAGTATTTT. The chain links TRBV5-1 to TRBJ2-3; D is uncertain. This CDR3 is 14 amino acids long. V was pared by 3 bases and J by 1 base, with 9 bases between. Germline CDR1 reads SGHRS; CDR2 reads YFSETQ.

The V gene is TRBV7-3, the J gene TRBJ2-1, with 10 nucleotides matching TRBD1. V was clipped by 5 bases and J by 5 bases; unmatched bases: 6. From germline, CDR1 is SGHTA and CDR2 FQGTGA. There are 15 residues in the CDR3. In nucleotides, the CDR3 is TGTGCCAGCAGCCCCCCTGGGACAGGGGACAATGAGCAGTTCTTC. Translated: CASSPPGTGDNEQFF.

The rearrangement uses TRBV9 and TRBJ2-2; D remains ambiguous. Trimming left V 2 bases short and J 6 bases short, with 17 bases between. The CDR3 has 16 residues. Germline V gene data show CDR1 as SGDLS and CDR2 as YYNGEE. CDR3 nucleotide sequence: TGTGCCAGCAGCGTGACCCCGATGACTCCTTCCGGGGAGCTGTTTTTT. Translated: CASSVTPMTPSGELFF.

The gene calls are TRBV28 and TRBJ1-5; tentatively, D is TRBD1 (5 bases). V dropped 7 bases and J dropped 1 base, with 20 bases sitting between them. This CDR3 has 17 amino acids. Germline V gene data show CDR1 as MDHEN and CDR2 as SYDVKM. This CDR3 is CASNDRAPAGSNQPQHF. The DNA of the CDR3 is TGTGCCAGCAACGACAGAGCGCCGGCTGGAAGCAATCAGCCCCAGCATTTT. The variable domain in full, with the rest retrieved from reference TRBV28 and TRBJ1-5, is DVKVTQSSRYLVKRTGEKVFLECVQDMDHENMFWYRQDPGLGLRLIYFSYDVKMKEKGDIPEGYSVSREKKERFSLILESASTNQTSMYLCASNDRAPAGSNQPQHFGDGTRLSIL.

This clone has a single count. The CDR3 is CASSLQGPEQYF. The CDR3 region has the DNA TGTGCCAGCAGCTTACAGGGCCCCGAGCAGTACTTC. The chain uses TRBV5-6 and TRBJ2-7; possible D gene TRBD1, 6 bases. Trimming stripped 2 bases from V and 6 bases from J, with 9 bases between. This CDR3 region has 12 residues. Looked up from germline, CDR1 is SGHDT and CDR2 is YYEEEE.

The chain employs TRBV11-2 and TRBJ2-7; maybe TRBD1 (5 bases). The CDR3 sequence is 13 residues long. Germline V gives CDR1 SGHAT, CDR2 FQNNGV. The V end was cut by 4 bases, the J end by 3 bases, with 10 bases between. CDR3 loop: CASSSDILYEQYF. CDR3 nucleotides: TGTGCCAGCAGCTCGGACATCCTCTACGAGCAGTACTTC. Complete variable domain (other parts from reference TRBV11-2 and TRBJ2-7): EAGVAQSPRYKIIEKRQSVAFWCNPISGHATLYWYQQILGQGPKLLIQFQNNGVVDDSQLPKDRFSAERLKGVDSTLKIQPAKLEDSAVYLCASSSDILYEQYFGPGTRLTVT.